These 10 T cell receptor beta chains came from one sample sequenced in a study of response to subunit inactivated influenza vaccine. TCRdb re-called the RT-PCR reads with MiXCR, one entry per CDR3 protein. Here the sample spans about 800,000 distinct CDR3 sequences, around 20% being singletons. The sample here was PBMCs from blood, taken 5 days after vaccination. The receptors here all came from a man aged 45-65 years who received an inactivated influenza vaccine.

The V and J genes are TRBV24-1 and TRBJ2-3; tentative D call: TRBD1 (6 bases). Germline CDR1 reads KGHDR; CDR2 reads SFDVKD. The CDR3 loop spans 16 amino acids. V lost 2 bases and J 5 bases, leaving 16 bases between the germline ends. The CDR3 bases are TGTGCCACCAGTGATTCCCTAGACAGGCCGGGAGATACGCAGTATTTT. Its protein is CATSDSLDRPGDTQYF.

This chain links TRBV5-1 with TRBJ2-1; 10 positions agree with TRBD2. After removal of 5 bases from V and 0 bases from J, the junction contained 5 bases not matched to a gene. Germline CDR1 is SGHRS and CDR2 is YFSETQ. This CDR3 is built from 16 residues. The chain's CDR3 is CASRPLAGSSYNEQFF. The DNA of the CDR3 is TGCGCCAGCAGACCACTAGCGGGGAGCTCCTACAATGAGCAGTTCTTC.

The chain uses TRBV7-9 and TRBJ2-7; 8 bases are a match to TRBD1. Trimming cost V 5 bases and J 3 bases; bases outside gene matches: 9. The CDR3 covers 15 residues. Germline-derived CDR1 and CDR2 are SEHNR and FQNEAQ (reference sequence). The CDR3 region is CASSPTGDGNYEQYF. Here the CDR3 DNA reads TGTGCCAGCAGCCCGACAGGGGATGGGAACTACGAGCAGTACTTC.

This chain links TRBV12-1 with TRBJ2-7; no DNA check was done on the table's D call, TRBD2. TRBV12-1 is a known pseudogene. This CDR3 region has 16 residues. This chain's CDR3 is CASSRPTSECSYEQYF. Here the CDR3 DNA reads TGTGCCAGCAGCCGGCCGACTAGCGAGTGTTCCTACGAGCAGTACTTC.

This sequence joins TRBV21-1 and TRBJ2-1. TRBV21-1 is recorded as a pseudogene. The CDR3 has 11 residues. The CDR3 sequence is CASPMDNEQFF. CDR3 sequence (DNA): TGTGCCAGCCCGATGGACAATGAGCAGTTCTTC.

The V gene is TRBV20-1, the J gene TRBJ2-5, with a possible D match to TRBD1 (6 bases). Trimming took 8 bases from V and 4 from J, leaving 14 bases between them. Germline assignment: CDR1 DFQATT and CDR2 SNEGSKA (reference sequence). The CDR3 contains 12 residues. This chain's CDR3 is CSTRGWRETQYF. The CDR3 DNA reads TGCAGTACAAGGGGGTGGAGAGAGACCCAGTACTTC.

This clonotype has more than one count but fewer than ten. The V and J genes are TRBV6-5 and TRBJ2-3, with 8 bases identical to TRBD1. V lost 5 bases, J lost 0 bases, and 13 bases stayed unmatched. The CDR3 runs to 18 residues. The germline V gene encodes CDR1 MNHEY and CDR2 SVGAGI. In DNA, the CDR3 is TGTGCCAGCAGTCACAGGGGGGAAGGGGCATTTAGCACAGATACGCAGTATTTT. Encoded protein: CASSHRGEGAFSTDTQYF.

This clonotype occurred a few times. This sequence joins TRBV20-1 and TRBJ1-1; D ambiguous. The V end was cut by 2 bases, the J end by 0 bases, with 13 bases between. CDR3 length: 15 amino acids. From germline, CDR1 is DFQATT and CDR2 SNEGSKA (reference sequence). The CDR3 reads CSARSTRGVNTEAFF. As DNA, the CDR3 is TGCAGTGCTAGATCTACCCGGGGTGTGAACACTGAAGCTTTCTTT.

This clonotype came up a few times. V is TRBV5-1 and J is TRBJ1-1, with unresolved D. Germline values: CDR1 SGHRS, CDR2 YFSETQ. CDR3 length: 15 amino acids. V was cut by 0 bases and J by 1 base, with 10 bases left in between. CDR3 coding DNA: TGCGCCAGCAGCTTGGGGGCACAGCAGAACACTGAAGCTTTCTTT. It codes for CASSLGAQQNTEAFF.

This clonotype appeared many times. The chain combines TRBV27 with TRBJ2-7; the match to TRBD1 covers 7 bases. The CDR3 has 15 residues. V was clipped by 5 bases and J by 2 bases; unmatched bases: 9. Germline V gene sequence: CDR1 MNHEY, CDR2 SMNVEV (reference sequence). CDR3 protein: CASSPLDRRTYEQYF. Written as DNA, the CDR3 is TGTGCCAGCAGTCCCCTGGACAGGCGTACCTACGAGCAGTACTTC.